One sample yielded the 11 T cell receptor beta chains listed below, sequenced in a study of cytomegalovirus exposure and HLA in healthy donors. The PCR employed 60 Vbeta primers together with 13 Jbeta primers. Clones were sequenced by immunoSEQ multiplex PCR, and TCRdb holds only the in-frame ones, with some missing. The sample has roughly 130,000 clones, approximately 74% seen once. Material for sequencing was PBMCs. The receptor set was obtained from a middle-aged man in good health and CMV-seropositive.

The CDR3 region is CASSLIGLGRHEQFF. The CDR3 nucleotides read TGTGCCAGCAGTTTGATCGGGTTGGGGCGGCATGAGCAGTTCTTC. This rearrangement joins TRBV28 to TRBJ2-1, with D maybe TRBD1 (5 bases). Deletions cut 3 bases from V and 8 bases from J, with 17 bases between. Germline V gene lookup returns CDR1 MDHEN and CDR2 SYDVKM. This CDR3 contains 15 residues.

The V call is TRBV5-1, the J call TRBJ2-4; tentative D call: TRBD2 (5 bases). The CDR3 loop spans 19 amino acids. Germline V gene sequence: CDR1 SGHRS, CDR2 YFSETQ. Trimming cost V 4 bases and J 0 bases, with 23 bases left between them. CDR3 nucleotides: TGCGCCAGCAGCCTAAACGGGTCTCCGACCGGACTAGCCAAAAACATTCAGTACTTC. Translating it yields CASSLNGSPTGLAKNIQYF. Together with reference TRBV5-1 and TRBJ2-4, the CDR3 gives the full variable domain: KAGVTQTPRYLIKTRGQQVTLSCSPISGHRSVSWYQQTPGQGLQFLFEYFSETQRNKGNFPGRFSGRQFSNSRSEMNVSTLELGDSALYLCASSLNGSPTGLAKNIQYFGAGTRLSVL.

V and J are TRBV18 and TRBJ1-5; a possible D gene is TRBD1 (6 bases). Trimming shortened V by 1 base and J by 7 bases, and 14 bases separated the two germline ends. The CDR3 spans 15 residues. CDR1 is KGHSH, CDR2 LQKENI, per germline. The CDR3 spells CASSPQSGHGQPQHF. The CDR3 DNA sequence: TGTGCCAGCTCACCACAGTCGGGACATGGACAGCCCCAGCATTTT.

The rearrangement links TRBV19 to TRBJ2-1, with 11 bases lining up with TRBD1. J lost 0 bases, V lost 7 bases, and 11 bases had no gene match. Germline CDR1 LNHDA, CDR2 SQIVND (reference sequence). The CDR3 length is 18 residues. The CDR3 bases are TGTGCCAGTACCTCAGGACAGGGGGCCCTCTCCTCCTACAATGAGCAGTTCTTC. This encodes CASTSGQGALSSYNEQFF.

With regard to this clone: A junction boundary mismatches the germline segment, possibly from a read error. V usage is TRBV7-9 and J usage is TRBJ2-7; 7 bases map to TRBD1. Looked up from germline, CDR1 is SEHNR and CDR2 is FQNEAQ (reference sequence). The CDR3 loop spans 16 amino acids. The CDR3 DNA follows: TGTTCCAGCAGCAACCCTACCGGGACAGATACCTACGAGCAGTACTTC. The encoded protein is CSSSNPTGTDTYEQYF.

The chain carries TRBV7-7 and TRBJ2-5; possible D gene TRBD1, 6 bases. The CDR3 length is 15 residues. Germline lookup yields CDR1 SSHAT and CDR2 FNYEAQ (reference sequence). Trimming stripped 2 bases from V and 2 bases from J, with 12 bases between. CDR3 amino acids: CASSLRPGEQETQYF. Here the CDR3 DNA reads TGTGCCAGCAGCTTAAGGCCAGGGGAACAAGAGACCCAGTACTTC.

J is TRBJ2-2 and V is TRBV5-1; the D gene is possibly TRBD1 (6 bases). There are 17 residues in the CDR3. Trimming removed 2 bases at V and 3 bases at J, with 17 bases between. Germline V gene data show CDR1 as SGHRS and CDR2 as YFSETQ. As DNA, the CDR3 is TGCGCCAGCAGCTTCTTCCCCCGGACAGCCGACACCGGGGAGCTGTTTTTT. Amino acid sequence: CASSFFPRTADTGELFF.

The sample holds a few counts of this clone. The J gene is TRBJ2-1, the V gene TRBV6-1, with 16 bases fitting TRBD2. J was trimmed by 9 bases and V by 4 bases; bases with no gene match: 15. This CDR3 has 19 residues. CDR1 and CDR2 from the germline V gene are MNHNS and SASEGT. CDR3 sequence: CASSVHGLGLAGGGGEQFF. DNA for the CDR3: TGTGCCAGCAGTGTACACGGATTGGGACTAGCGGGAGGGGGTGGTGAGCAGTTCTTC.

This sequence joins TRBV5-1 and TRBJ2-1; maybe TRBD2 (7 bases). With 6 bases removed from V and 3 bases from J, the gap between germline ends came to 25 bases. Germline V gene data show CDR1 as SGHRS and CDR2 as YFSETQ. The CDR3 length is 18 residues. CDR3 DNA: TGCGCCAGCACCCCTCTCCCACACGGGGGGCAGAACTACAATGAGCAGTTCTTC. Its translation: CASTPLPHGGQNYNEQFF.

The V and J genes are TRBV9 and TRBJ2-7, with D possibly TRBD2 on 7 matching bases. The length of the CDR3 is 14 residues. Germline V gives CDR1 SGDLS, CDR2 YYNGEE. V gave up 0 bases and J gave up 5 bases, with 12 bases separating them. The CDR3 bases are TGTGCCAGCAGCGTAGGAGGGGGGGCCAACGAGCAGTACTTC. The encoded protein is CASSVGGGANEQYF.

V and J are TRBV4-2 and TRBJ2-1; 11 bases align to TRBD2. Trimming at V came to 0 bases and at J to 7 bases, leaving 11 bases not matched to a gene. Germline lookup yields CDR1 LGHNA and CDR2 YNFKEQ. The CDR3 length is 18 residues. The CDR3 DNA reads as TGTGCCAGCAGCCAAGATTTCCTAGCGGGGGGTTCTAAGAATGAGCAGTTCTTC. It encodes CASSQDFLAGGSKNEQFF.